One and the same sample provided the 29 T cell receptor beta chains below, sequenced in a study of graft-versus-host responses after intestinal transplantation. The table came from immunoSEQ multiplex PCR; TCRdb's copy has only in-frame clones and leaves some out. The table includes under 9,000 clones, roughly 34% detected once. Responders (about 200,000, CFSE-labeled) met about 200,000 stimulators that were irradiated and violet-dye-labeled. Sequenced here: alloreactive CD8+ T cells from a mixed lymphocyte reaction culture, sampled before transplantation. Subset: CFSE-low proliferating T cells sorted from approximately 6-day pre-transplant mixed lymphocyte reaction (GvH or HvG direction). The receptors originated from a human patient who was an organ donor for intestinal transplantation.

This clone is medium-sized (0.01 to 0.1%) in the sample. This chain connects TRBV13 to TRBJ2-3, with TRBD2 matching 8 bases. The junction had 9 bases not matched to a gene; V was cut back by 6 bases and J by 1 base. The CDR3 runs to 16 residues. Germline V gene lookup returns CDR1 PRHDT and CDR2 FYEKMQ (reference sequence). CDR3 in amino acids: CASSPYSGSGTDTQYF. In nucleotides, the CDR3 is TGTGCCAGCAGTCCCTACAGCGGGAGCGGCACAGATACGCAGTATTTT.

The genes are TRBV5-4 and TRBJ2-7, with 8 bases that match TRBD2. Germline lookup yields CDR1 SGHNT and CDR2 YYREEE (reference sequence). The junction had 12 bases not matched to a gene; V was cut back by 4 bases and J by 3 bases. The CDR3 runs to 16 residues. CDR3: CASSQEAGGALYEQYF. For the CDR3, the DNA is TGTGCCAGCAGCCAAGAGGCCGGGGGGGCCCTCTACGAGCAGTACTTC. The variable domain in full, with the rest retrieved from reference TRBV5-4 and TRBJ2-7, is ETGVTQSPTHLIKTRGQQVTLRCSSQSGHNTVSWYQQALGQGPQFIFQYYREEENGRGNFPPRFSGLQFPNYSSELNVNALELDDSALYLCASSQEAGGALYEQYFGPGTRLTVT.

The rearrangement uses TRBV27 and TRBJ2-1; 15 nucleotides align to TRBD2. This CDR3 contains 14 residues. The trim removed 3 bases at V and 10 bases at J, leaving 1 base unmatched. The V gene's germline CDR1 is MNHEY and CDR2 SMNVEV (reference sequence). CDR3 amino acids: CASSFGTSGREQFF. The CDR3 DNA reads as TGTGCCAGCAGTTTTGGGACTAGCGGGAGGGAGCAGTTCTTC.

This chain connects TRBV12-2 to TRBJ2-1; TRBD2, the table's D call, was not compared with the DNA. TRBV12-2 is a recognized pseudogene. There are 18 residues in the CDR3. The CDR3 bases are TGTGCAAGTCGCTCTGGGGGAGTAGCGGGATCGAAGTACAATGAGCAGTTCTTC. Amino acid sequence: CASRSGGVAGSKYNEQFF.

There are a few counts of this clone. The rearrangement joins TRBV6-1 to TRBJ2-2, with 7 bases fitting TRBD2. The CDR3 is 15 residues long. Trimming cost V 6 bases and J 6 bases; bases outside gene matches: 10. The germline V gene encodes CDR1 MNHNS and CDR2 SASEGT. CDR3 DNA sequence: TGTGCCAGCAGGAAAGAAGGACTAGTGGCCGGGGAGCTGTTTTTT. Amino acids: CASRKEGLVAGELFF.

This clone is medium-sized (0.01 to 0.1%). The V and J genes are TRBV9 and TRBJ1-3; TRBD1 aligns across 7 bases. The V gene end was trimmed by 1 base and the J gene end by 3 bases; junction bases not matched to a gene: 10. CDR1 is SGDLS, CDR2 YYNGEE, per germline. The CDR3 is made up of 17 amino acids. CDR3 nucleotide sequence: TGTGCCAGCAGCGTAAGGGGGGACAGCACCCTTGGAAACACCATATATTTT. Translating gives CASSVRGDSTLGNTIYF.

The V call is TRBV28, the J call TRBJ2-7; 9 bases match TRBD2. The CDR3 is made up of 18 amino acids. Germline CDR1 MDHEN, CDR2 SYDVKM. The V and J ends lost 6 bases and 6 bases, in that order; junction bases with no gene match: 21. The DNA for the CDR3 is TGTGCCAGCAGCCTTCTCCGGGTAGCGGGAGTTAGGGGCTGCGAGCAGTACTTC. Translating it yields CASSLLRVAGVRGCEQYF.

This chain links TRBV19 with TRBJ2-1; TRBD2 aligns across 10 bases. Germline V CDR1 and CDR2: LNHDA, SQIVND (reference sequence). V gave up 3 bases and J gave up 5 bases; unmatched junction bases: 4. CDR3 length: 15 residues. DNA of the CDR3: TGTGCCAGTAGTATCCCGGGACTAGCGCACAATGAGCAGTTCTTC. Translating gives CASSIPGLAHNEQFF.

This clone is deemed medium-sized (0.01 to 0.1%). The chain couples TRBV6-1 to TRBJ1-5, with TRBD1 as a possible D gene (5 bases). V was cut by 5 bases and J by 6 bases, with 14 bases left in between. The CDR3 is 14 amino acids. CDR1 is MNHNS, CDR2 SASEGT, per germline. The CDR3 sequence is CASSSTQGAQPQHF. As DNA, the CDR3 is TGTGCCAGCAGTTCCACCCAGGGTGCTCAGCCCCAGCATTTT.

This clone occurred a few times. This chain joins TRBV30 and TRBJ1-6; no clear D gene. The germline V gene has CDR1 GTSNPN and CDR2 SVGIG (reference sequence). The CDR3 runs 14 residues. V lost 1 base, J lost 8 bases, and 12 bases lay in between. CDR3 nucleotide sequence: TGTGCCTGGAGTGCGGGGATCGGCCATTCACCCCTCCACTTT. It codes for CAWSAGIGHSPLHF.

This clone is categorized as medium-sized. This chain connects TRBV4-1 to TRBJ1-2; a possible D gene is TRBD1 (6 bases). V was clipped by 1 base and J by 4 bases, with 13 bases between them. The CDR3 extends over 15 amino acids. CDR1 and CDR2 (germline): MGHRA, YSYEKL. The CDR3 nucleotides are TGCGCCAGCAGCCAAGTCGCAGGGGTCCCCTATGGCTACACCTTC. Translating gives CASSQVAGVPYGYTF.

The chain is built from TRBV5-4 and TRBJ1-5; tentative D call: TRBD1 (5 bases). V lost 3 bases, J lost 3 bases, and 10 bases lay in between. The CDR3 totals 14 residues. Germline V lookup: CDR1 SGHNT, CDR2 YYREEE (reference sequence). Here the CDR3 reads CASSSGQANQPQHF. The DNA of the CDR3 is TGTGCCAGCAGCTCAGGGCAGGCCAATCAGCCCCAGCATTTT.

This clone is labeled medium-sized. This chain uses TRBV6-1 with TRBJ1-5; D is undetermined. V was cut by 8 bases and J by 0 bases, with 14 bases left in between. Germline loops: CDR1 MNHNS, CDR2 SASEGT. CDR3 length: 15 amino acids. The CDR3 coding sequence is TGTGCCAGCGATGGTTGGCTTTATAGCAATCAGCCCCAGCATTTT. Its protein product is CASDGWLYSNQPQHF.

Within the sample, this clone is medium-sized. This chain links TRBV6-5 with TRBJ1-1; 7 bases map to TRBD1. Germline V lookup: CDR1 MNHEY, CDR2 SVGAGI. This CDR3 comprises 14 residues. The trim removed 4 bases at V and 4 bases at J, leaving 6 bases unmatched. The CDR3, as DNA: TGTGCCAGCAGTTGGGACAGTTCGAGCACTGAAGCTTTCTTT. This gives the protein CASSWDSSSTEAFF.

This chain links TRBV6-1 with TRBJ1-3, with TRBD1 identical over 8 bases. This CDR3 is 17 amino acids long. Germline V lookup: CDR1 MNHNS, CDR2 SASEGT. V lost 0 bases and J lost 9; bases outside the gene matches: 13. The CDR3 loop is CASSEAKLDREGCTIYF. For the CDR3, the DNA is TGTGCCAGCAGTGAAGCAAAGTTGGACAGGGAGGGATGCACCATATATTTT.

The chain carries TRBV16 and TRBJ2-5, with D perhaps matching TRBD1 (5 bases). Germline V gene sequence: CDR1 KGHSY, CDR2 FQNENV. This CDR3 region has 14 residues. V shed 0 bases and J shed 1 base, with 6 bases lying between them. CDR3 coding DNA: TGTGCCAGCAGCCAATCGACAGCCCAAGAGACCCAGTACTTC. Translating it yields CASSQSTAQETQYF.

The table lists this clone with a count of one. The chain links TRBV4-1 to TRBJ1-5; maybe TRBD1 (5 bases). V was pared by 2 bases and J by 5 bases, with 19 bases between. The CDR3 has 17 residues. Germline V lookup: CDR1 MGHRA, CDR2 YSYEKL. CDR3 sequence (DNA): TGCGCCAGCAGCCAACTTGGACATTTTTGGGTCCATCAGCCCCAGCATTTT. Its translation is CASSQLGHFWVHQPQHF.

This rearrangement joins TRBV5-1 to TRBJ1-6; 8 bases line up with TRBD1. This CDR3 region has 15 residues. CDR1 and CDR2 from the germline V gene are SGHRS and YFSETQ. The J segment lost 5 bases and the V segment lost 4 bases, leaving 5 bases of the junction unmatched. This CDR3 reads CASSGGTGNNSPLHF. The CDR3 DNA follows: TGCGCCAGCAGCGGAGGGACAGGCAATAATTCACCCCTCCACTTT.

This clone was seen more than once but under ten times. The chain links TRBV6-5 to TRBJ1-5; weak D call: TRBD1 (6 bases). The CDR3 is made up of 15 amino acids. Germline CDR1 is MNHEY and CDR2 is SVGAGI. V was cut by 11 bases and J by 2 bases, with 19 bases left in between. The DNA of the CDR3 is TGTGCCTACAGCGCAGGGGTCGATGGCAATCAGCCCCAGCATTTT. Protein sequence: CAYSAGVDGNQPQHF.

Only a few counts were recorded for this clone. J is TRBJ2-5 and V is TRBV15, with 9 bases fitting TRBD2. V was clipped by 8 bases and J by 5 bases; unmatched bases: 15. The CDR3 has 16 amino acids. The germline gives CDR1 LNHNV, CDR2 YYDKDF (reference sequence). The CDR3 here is CATRQRRREGRETQYF. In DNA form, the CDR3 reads TGTGCCACCCGCCAAAGAAGGCGGGAGGGCCGTGAGACCCAGTACTTC.

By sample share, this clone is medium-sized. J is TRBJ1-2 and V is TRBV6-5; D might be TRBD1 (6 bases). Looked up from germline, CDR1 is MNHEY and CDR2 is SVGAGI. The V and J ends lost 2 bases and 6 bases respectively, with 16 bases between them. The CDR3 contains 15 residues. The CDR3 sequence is CASSYTRGGWDGYTF. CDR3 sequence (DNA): TGTGCCAGCAGTTACACTAGGGGGGGATGGGATGGCTACACCTTC.

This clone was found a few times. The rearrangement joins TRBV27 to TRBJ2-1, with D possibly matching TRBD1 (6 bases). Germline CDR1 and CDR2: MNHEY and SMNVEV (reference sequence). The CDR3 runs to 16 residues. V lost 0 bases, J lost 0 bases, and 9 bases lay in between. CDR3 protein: CASSLSTGSSYNEQFF. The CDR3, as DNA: TGTGCCAGCAGTTTATCGACAGGAAGCTCCTACAATGAGCAGTTCTTC.

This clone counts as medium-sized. In DNA form, the CDR3 reads TGCGCCAGCAGTCAATCGGCGGGTTTCCGTCTTGGGACTGAAGCTTTCTTT. Translating gives CASSQSAGFRLGTEAFF. The chain links TRBV23-1 to TRBJ1-1; no clear D. TRBV23-1 is labeled an ORF, and its function is uncertain. The V end was cut by 0 bases, the J end by 5 bases, with 19 bases between. The length of the CDR3 is 17 residues.

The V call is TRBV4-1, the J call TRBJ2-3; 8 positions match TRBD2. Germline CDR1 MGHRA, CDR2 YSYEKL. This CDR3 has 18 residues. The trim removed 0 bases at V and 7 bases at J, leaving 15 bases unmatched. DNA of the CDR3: TGCGCCAGCAGCCAAGACCCCAAGACGTCGGGGGGGGGTTATACGCAGTATTTT. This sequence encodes CASSQDPKTSGGGYTQYF.

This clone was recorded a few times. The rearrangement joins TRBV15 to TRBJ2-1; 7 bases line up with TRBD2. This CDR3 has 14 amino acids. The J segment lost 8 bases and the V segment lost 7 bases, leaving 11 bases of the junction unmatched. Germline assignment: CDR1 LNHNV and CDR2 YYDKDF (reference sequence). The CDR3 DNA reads TGTGCCACCACCTCCGGGGGAGGGGTGTATGAGCAGTTCTTC. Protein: CATTSGGGVYEQFF.

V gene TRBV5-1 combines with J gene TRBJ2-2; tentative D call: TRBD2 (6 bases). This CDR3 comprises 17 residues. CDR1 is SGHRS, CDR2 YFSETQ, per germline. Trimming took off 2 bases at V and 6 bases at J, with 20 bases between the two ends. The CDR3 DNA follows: TGCGCCAGCAGCTTTCCAGGAAAGTCCGGGAGTGCCGGGGAGCTGTTTTTT. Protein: CASSFPGKSGSAGELFF.

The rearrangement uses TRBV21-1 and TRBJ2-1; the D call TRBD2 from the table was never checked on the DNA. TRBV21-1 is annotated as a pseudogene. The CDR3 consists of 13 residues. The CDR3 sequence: CASSKRTRERKFF. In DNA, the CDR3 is TGTGCCAGCAGCAAAAGAACACGGGAGAGGAAGTTCTTC.

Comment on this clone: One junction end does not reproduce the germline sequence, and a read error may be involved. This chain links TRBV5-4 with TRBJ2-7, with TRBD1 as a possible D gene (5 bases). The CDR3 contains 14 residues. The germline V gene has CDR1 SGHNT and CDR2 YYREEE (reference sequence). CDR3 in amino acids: CASSQIDSTYEQYF. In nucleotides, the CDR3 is TGCGCCAGCAGCCAAATAGACAGTACCTACGAGCAGTACTTC.

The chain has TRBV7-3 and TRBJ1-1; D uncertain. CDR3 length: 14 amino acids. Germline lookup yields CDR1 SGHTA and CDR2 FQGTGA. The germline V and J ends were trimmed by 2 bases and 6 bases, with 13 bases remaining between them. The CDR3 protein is CASSLEARRAEAFF. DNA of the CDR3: TGTGCCAGCAGCTTAGAGGCCAGGAGGGCTGAAGCTTTCTTT.